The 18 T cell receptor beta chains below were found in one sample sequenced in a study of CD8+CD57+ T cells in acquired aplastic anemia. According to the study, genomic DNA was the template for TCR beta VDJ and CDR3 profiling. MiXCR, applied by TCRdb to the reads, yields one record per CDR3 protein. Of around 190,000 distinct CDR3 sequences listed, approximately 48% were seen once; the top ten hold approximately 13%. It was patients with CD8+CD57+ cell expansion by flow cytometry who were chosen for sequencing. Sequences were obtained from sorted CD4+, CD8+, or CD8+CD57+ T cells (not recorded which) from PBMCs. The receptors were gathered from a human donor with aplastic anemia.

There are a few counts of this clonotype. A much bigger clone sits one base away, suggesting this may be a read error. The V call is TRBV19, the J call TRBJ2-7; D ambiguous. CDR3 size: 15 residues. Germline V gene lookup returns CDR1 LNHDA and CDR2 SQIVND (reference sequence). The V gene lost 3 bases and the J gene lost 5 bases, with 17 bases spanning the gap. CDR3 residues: CASSIGETIGHEQYF. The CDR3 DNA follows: TGTGCCAGTAGTATCGGAGAGACCATCGGCCACGAGCAGTACTTC.

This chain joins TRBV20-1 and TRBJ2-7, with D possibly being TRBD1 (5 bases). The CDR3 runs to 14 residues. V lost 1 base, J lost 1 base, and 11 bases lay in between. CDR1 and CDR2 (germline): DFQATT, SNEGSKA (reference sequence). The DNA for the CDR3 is TGCAGTGCTAGAGTAAGGGGTGTTTCCTACGAGCAGTACTTC. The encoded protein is CSARVRGVSYEQYF.

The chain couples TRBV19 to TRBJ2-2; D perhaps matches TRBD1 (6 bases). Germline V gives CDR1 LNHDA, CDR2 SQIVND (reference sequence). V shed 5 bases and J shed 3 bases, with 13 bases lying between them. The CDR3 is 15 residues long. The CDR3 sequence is CASSVQDSYTGELFF. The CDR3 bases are TGTGCCAGTAGTGTCCAGGACAGTTACACCGGGGAGCTGTTTTTT.

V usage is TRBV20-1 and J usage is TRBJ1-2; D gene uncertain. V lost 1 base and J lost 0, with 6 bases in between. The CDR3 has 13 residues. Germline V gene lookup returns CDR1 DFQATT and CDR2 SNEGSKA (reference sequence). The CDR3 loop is CSARAITNYGYTF. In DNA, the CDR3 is TGCAGTGCTAGAGCTATTACTAACTATGGCTACACCTTC.

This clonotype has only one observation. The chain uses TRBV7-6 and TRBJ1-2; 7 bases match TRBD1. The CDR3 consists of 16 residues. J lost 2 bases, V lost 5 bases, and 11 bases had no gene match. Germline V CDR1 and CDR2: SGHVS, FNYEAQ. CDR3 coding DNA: TGTGCCAGCAGCCCATCCCGGGACAGCCCCAACTATGGCTACACCTTC. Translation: CASSPSRDSPNYGYTF.

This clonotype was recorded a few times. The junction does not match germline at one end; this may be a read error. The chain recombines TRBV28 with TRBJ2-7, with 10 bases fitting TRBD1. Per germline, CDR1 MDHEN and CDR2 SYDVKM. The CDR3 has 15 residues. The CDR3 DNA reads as TGTGCCAGCAGTTTTTCGACAGGGGGCTCCTCCGAGCAGTACTTC. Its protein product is CASSFSTGGSSEQYF.

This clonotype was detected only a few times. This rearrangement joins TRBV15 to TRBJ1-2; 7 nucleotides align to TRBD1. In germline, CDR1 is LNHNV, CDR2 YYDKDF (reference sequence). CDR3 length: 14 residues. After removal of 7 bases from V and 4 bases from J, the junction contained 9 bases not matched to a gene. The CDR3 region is CATTPNRDSYGYTF. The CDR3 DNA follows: TGTGCCACCACCCCCAACCGGGACAGCTATGGCTACACCTTC. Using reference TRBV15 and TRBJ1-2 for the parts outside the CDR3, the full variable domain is DAMVIQNPRYQVTQFGKPVTLSCSQTLNHNVMYWYQQKSSQAPKLLFHYYDKDFNNEADTPDNFQSRRPNTSFCFLDIRSPGLGDTAMYLCATTPNRDSYGYTFGSGTRLTVV.

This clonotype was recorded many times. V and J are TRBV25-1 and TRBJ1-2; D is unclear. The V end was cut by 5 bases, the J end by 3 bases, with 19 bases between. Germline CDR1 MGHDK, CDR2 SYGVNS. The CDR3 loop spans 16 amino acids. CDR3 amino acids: CASSTLEAGQYYGYTF. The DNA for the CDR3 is TGTGCCAGCAGTACTCTCGAGGCGGGCCAGTACTATGGCTACACCTTC.

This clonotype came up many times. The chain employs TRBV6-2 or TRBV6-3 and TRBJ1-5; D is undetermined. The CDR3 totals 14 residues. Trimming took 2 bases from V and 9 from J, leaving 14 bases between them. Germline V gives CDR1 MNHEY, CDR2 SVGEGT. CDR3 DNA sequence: TGTGCCAGCAGTTACCCAAGGTTTGATTGGCCCCAGCATTTT. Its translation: CASSYPRFDWPQHF.

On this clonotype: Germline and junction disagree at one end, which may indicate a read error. CDR3 loop: CATRGDNYGYTF. CDR3 sequence (DNA): TGTGCTACCAGAGGGGATAACTATGGCTACACCTTC. This chain links TRBV24-1 with TRBJ1-2, with D possibly being TRBD1 (5 bases). The CDR3 runs 12 residues. CDR1 and CDR2 from the germline V gene are KGHDR and SFDVKD.

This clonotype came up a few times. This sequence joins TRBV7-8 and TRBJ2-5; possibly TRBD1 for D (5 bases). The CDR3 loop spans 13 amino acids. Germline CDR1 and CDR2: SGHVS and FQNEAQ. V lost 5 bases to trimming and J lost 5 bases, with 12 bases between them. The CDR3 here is CASSPGHPETQYF. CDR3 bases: TGTGCCAGCAGCCCAGGGCATCCCGAGACCCAGTACTTC.

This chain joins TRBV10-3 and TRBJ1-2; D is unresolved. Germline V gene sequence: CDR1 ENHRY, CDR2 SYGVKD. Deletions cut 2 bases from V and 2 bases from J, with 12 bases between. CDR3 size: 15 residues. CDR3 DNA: TGTGCCATCAGTGAGGCAGTAGAAGTAAACTATGGCTACACCTTC. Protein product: CAISEAVEVNYGYTF.

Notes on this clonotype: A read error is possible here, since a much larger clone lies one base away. As DNA, the CDR3 is TGTGCCAGCAGTTTTGGGGCTAGGAGCTCCTACGAGCAGCACTTC. It specifies CASSFGARSSYEQHF. J is TRBJ2-7 and V is TRBV12-3 or TRBV12-4; tentatively, D is TRBD1 (5 bases). The CDR3 has 15 amino acids.

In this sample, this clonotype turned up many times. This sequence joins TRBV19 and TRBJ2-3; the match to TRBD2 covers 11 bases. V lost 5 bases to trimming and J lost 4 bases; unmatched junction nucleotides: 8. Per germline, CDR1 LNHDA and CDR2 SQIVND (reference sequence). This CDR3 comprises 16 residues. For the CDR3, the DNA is TGTGCCAGTAGTTACCTAGCGGGGGGACAATCAGATACGCAGTATTTT. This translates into CASSYLAGGQSDTQYF.

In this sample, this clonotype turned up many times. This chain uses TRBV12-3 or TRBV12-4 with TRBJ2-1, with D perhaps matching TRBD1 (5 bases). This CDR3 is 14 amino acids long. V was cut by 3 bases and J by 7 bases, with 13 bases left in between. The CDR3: CASSFTLGENEQFF. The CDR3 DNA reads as TGTGCCAGCAGTTTTACTTTAGGGGAAAATGAGCAGTTCTTC.

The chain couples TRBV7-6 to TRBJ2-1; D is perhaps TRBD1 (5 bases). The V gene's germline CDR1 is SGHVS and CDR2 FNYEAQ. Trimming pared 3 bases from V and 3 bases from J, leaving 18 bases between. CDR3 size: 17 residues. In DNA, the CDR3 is TGTGCCAGCAGCTTGAGCCCGGCAGGGTCTGGCTACAATGAGCAGTTCTTC. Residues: CASSLSPAGSGYNEQFF.

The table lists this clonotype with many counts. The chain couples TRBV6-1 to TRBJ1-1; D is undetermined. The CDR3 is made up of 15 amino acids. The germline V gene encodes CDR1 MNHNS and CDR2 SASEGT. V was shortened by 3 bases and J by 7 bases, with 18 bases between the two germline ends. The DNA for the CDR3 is TGTGCCAGCAGTGACCTTCATACTTCTGTTGATGAAGCTTTCTTT. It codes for CASSDLHTSVDEAFF.

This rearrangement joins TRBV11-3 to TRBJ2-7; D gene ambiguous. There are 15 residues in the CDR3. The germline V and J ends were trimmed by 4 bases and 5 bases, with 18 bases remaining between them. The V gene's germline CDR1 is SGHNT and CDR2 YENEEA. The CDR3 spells CASSSPIRTRDEQYF. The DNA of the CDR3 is TGTGCCAGCAGCTCGCCCATCAGGACCCGTGACGAGCAGTACTTC.